Below, 29 T cell receptor beta chains from the same sample are listed, as sequenced in a study of cytomegalovirus exposure and HLA in healthy donors. The PCR employed 60 Vbeta primers together with 13 Jbeta primers. Profiling relied on immunoSEQ multiplex PCR, and the TCRdb table lists in-frame clones only, not all of them. The repertoire holds about 130,000 clones, with around 8.5% as singletons. Specimen: PBMCs. The receptors were sampled from a middle-aged man in good health and CMV-seronegative.

V usage is TRBV7-9 and J usage is TRBJ1-2; 8 bases are a match to TRBD1. V dropped 6 bases and J dropped 6; count of bases not matched to a gene: 3. The CDR3 totals 12 residues. In germline, CDR1 is SEHNR, CDR2 FQNEAQ (reference sequence). The DNA of the CDR3 is TGTGCCAGCAGTCGACAGGGGCATGGCTACACCTTC. Translating gives CASSRQGHGYTF.

This clone was picked up a small number of times. The chain carries TRBV21-1 and TRBJ1-1. TRBV21-1 counts as a pseudogene. The CDR3 is 14 residues long. The CDR3 coding sequence is TGTGCCAGCAGCAGACATTGGGGAGGGCTTGAAGCTTTCTTT. Its translation: CASSRHWGGLEAFF.

This clone was seen more than once but under ten times. This chain uses TRBV11-1 with TRBJ2-3; no reliable D call. Germline assignment: CDR1 SGHAT and CDR2 FQDESV (reference sequence). The CDR3 length is 14 residues. Trimming stripped 4 bases from V and 2 bases from J, with 10 bases between. The CDR3 DNA sequence: TGTGCCAGCAGCTCACAGAAGTTCACAGATACGCAGTATTTT. Its translation is CASSSQKFTDTQYF.

The CDR3 loop reads CASSFHSRPQHF. CDR3 in DNA: TGTGCCAGCAGTTTCCATTCGAGGCCCCAGCATTTT. The rearrangement uses TRBV28 and TRBJ1-5; no definite D call. The CDR3 sequence is 12 residues long. The V end lost 3 bases, the J end lost 9 bases, and 9 bases lay between the germline ends. Germline-derived CDR1 and CDR2 are MDHEN and SYDVKM.

This clone has a handful of counts. A far larger clone is only one base removed, so a read error is likely. Different DNA sequences within this sample yield the same CDR3. The chain carries TRBV5-4 and TRBJ1-1; TRBD1 is a possible D gene (6 bases). The CDR3 has 14 residues. Germline CDR1 SGHNT, CDR2 YYREEE (reference sequence). The V end lost 4 bases, the J end lost 4 bases, and 14 bases lay between the germline ends. Written as DNA, the CDR3 is TGTGCCAGCAGCCAATCGCTAGGGGGCACTGAAGCTTTCTTT. Its protein is CASSQSLGGTEAFF.

The CDR3 DNA is TGTGCCAGCTCACCAGGCCCGGGACAGGGTCCAGCTAACTATGGCTACACCTTC. As protein: CASSPGPGQGPANYGYTF. The chain employs TRBV18 and TRBJ1-2, with TRBD1 matching 9 bases. Germline V gene data show CDR1 as KGHSH and CDR2 as LQKENI. The CDR3 consists of 18 residues. V lost 2 bases, J lost 0 bases, and 10 bases stayed unmatched.

This chain joins TRBV11-2 and TRBJ1-2; D is uncertain. CDR3 length: 16 amino acids. The V gene's germline CDR1 is SGHAT and CDR2 FQNNGV. V shed 5 bases and J shed 7 bases, with 23 bases lying between them. The CDR3 DNA sequence: TGTGCCAGCAGCAACCAGGACGGATTCCAAGAGGGTGGCTACACCTTC. Amino acid sequence: CASSNQDGFQEGGYTF.

The chain joins TRBV7-8 to TRBJ2-7; unclear D gene. The CDR3 extends over 13 amino acids. Looked up from germline, CDR1 is SGHVS and CDR2 is FQNEAQ. The V and J ends lost 0 bases and 3 bases respectively, with 6 bases between them. The CDR3 region is CASSLALVYEQYF. The CDR3 DNA sequence: TGTGCCAGCAGCTTAGCGCTAGTCTACGAGCAGTACTTC.

The V and J genes are TRBV7-9 and TRBJ2-7; 9 positions agree with TRBD1. This CDR3 contains 15 residues. J was trimmed by 3 bases and V by 5 bases; bases with no gene match: 8. The V gene's germline CDR1 is SEHNR and CDR2 FQNEAQ (reference sequence). CDR3 region: CASSPGTGPRYEQYF. The DNA of the CDR3 is TGTGCCAGCAGCCCTGGGACAGGGCCCCGCTACGAGCAGTACTTC.

This clone was seen only a few times. CDR3 sequence (DNA): TGCGCCAGCAGCCCAGACAGGGGGGAATATAATTCACCCCTCCACTTT. Translated, it gives CASSPDRGEYNSPLHF. The chain recombines TRBV4-3 with TRBJ1-6, with 9 bases that match TRBD1. CDR3 length: 16 residues. Trimming at V came to 4 bases and at J to 4 bases, leaving 5 bases not matched to a gene. CDR1 and CDR2 (germline): LGHNA, YSLEER.

The rearrangement links TRBV7-6 to TRBJ2-1; the D gene is possibly TRBD2 (6 bases). This CDR3 spans 18 amino acids. Per the germline V gene, CDR1 is SGHVS and CDR2 is FNYEAQ. The V gene lost 1 base and the J gene lost 4 bases, with 20 bases spanning the gap. CDR3 protein: CASSLGAGLGFLYNEQFF. The CDR3 coding sequence is TGTGCCAGCAGCTTAGGAGCGGGTTTGGGGTTTTTGTACAATGAGCAGTTCTTC.

This clone was seen more than once but under ten times. V gene TRBV11-2 combines with J gene TRBJ2-7; 9 bases line up with TRBD1. This CDR3 is 18 amino acids long. Per the germline V gene, CDR1 is SGHAT and CDR2 is FQNNGV. With V trimmed by 5 bases and J by 1 base, 15 bases remained unmatched. The CDR3 DNA follows: TGTGCCAGCAGCCCTATCGCCCGGGACAGGGTTGATTCCTACGAGCAGTACTTC. This gives the protein CASSPIARDRVDSYEQYF.

This clone was seen more than once but under ten times. V and J are TRBV4-3 and TRBJ1-1; TRBD1 might be the D (6 bases). Germline CDR1 LGHNA, CDR2 YSLEER. The CDR3 spans 13 residues. Deletions cut 3 bases from V and 10 bases from J, with 15 bases between. The CDR3 protein is CASSQTIQGSAFF. CDR3 sequence (DNA): TGCGCCAGCAGCCAGACAATACAGGGATCAGCTTTCTTT.

This clone was seen many times. The chain carries TRBV6-4 and TRBJ1-2, with D possibly TRBD1 on 5 matching bases. The ends were cut back, 2 bases at V and 6 bases at J, with 16 bases in the middle. Per germline, CDR1 MRHNA and CDR2 SNTAGT. The CDR3 contains 15 residues. CDR3 DNA sequence: TGTGCCAGCAGTGACACACCGCAGGGCGTAGATGGCTACACCTTC. Translating it yields CASSDTPQGVDGYTF.

The chain is built from TRBV28 and TRBJ2-7; D is possibly TRBD1 (5 bases). Trimming took off 5 bases at V and 3 bases at J, with 14 bases between the two ends. Germline-derived CDR1 and CDR2 are MDHEN and SYDVKM. The CDR3 totals 14 residues. DNA of the CDR3: TGTGCCAGCAGTCCACATCAGGACAACTACGAGCAGTACTTC. Protein: CASSPHQDNYEQYF.

The CDR3 DNA sequence: TGTGCCAGCAGCTTAGGCGGGGGCCTGGAGACCCAGTACTTC. Its translation is CASSLGGGLETQYF. V usage is TRBV7-9 and J usage is TRBJ2-5, with D possibly being TRBD2 (7 bases). This CDR3 has 14 residues. Trimming cost V 1 base and J 5 bases, with 11 bases left between them. Germline V gene data show CDR1 as SEHNR and CDR2 as FQNEAQ (reference sequence).

This clone was observed a few times. The chain joins TRBV11-2 to TRBJ1-1; D uncertain. Germline values: CDR1 SGHAT, CDR2 FQNNGV. V lost 8 bases to trimming and J lost 0 bases, with 7 bases between them. The CDR3 has 12 residues. Here the CDR3 DNA reads TGTGCCAGCGCGGGTATGAACACTGAAGCTTTCTTT. Amino acid sequence: CASAGMNTEAFF.

The rearrangement joins TRBV5-4 to TRBJ2-2, with 7 bases identical to TRBD1. The length of the CDR3 is 16 residues. Trimming cost V 5 bases and J 0 bases; bases outside gene matches: 7. Germline V gives CDR1 SGHNT, CDR2 YYREEE (reference sequence). CDR3 amino acids: CASRTTGTANTGELFF. CDR3 nucleotide sequence: TGTGCCAGCAGAACCACCGGGACAGCGAACACCGGGGAGCTGTTTTTT.

This clone was detected only a few times. The rearrangement uses TRBV2 and TRBJ2-7; D is ambiguous. Deletions cut 6 bases from V and 1 base from J, with 7 bases between. The germline gives CDR1 SNHLY, CDR2 FYNNEI. This CDR3 has 12 amino acids. The CDR3, as DNA: TGTGCCAGCAGCCCCCAGTCCTACGAGCAGTACTTC. Its protein product is CASSPQSYEQYF.

The rearrangement links TRBV19 to TRBJ2-3, with TRBD2 matching over 8 bases. This CDR3 spans 15 amino acids. V shed 4 bases and J 3 bases; nucleotides not matched to a gene: 6. Germline loops: CDR1 LNHDA, CDR2 SQIVND (reference sequence). The CDR3 nucleotides read TGTGCCAGTAGTACAACCGGGACTAGTACAGATACGCAGTATTTT. It is translated as CASSTTGTSTDTQYF. The full variable domain, rest sourced from reference TRBV19 and TRBJ2-3, is DGGITQSPKYLFRKEGQNVTLSCEQNLNHDAMYWYRQDPGQGLRLIYYSQIVNDFQKGDIAEGYSVSREKKESFPLTVTSAQKNPTAFYLCASSTTGTSTDTQYFGPGTRLTVL.

The chain combines TRBV4-1 with TRBJ2-5, with 11 bases identical to TRBD2. The V gene end was trimmed by 0 bases and the J gene end by 4 bases; junction bases not matched to a gene: 13. The CDR3 contains 19 residues. The germline CDR1 and CDR2 sequences are MGHRA and YSYEKL. Here the CDR3 DNA reads TGCGCCAGCAGCCAAGAGGGGGTAGCGGGGGGGCTTAAGGGAGAGACCCAGTACTTC. Translation: CASSQEGVAGGLKGETQYF.

This chain joins TRBV27 and TRBJ2-7; the D gene is possibly TRBD1 (6 bases). The CDR3 spans 12 residues. The germline CDR1 and CDR2 sequences are MNHEY and SMNVEV (reference sequence). V was trimmed by 8 bases and J by 0 bases, leaving 8 bases between them. In DNA form, the CDR3 reads TGTGCCAGCGGGGACACCTCCTACGAGCAGTACTTC. It specifies CASGDTSYEQYF.

This clone was observed a few times. This CDR3 reads CASSQDRGSGGYEQYF. In DNA form, the CDR3 reads TGTGCCAGCAGCCAAGACAGGGGCTCCGGGGGGTACGAGCAGTACTTC. This chain joins TRBV4-2 and TRBJ2-7; D is perhaps TRBD2 (7 bases). V was shortened by 0 bases and J by 4 bases, with 16 bases between the two germline ends. CDR1 is LGHNA and CDR2 is YNFKEQ in the germline V gene. The CDR3 is 16 amino acids.

This clone appeared a few times. The chain uses TRBV2 and TRBJ2-3, with a tentative D call TRBD2 (5 bases). Germline CDR1 SNHLY, CDR2 FYNNEI. The CDR3 consists of 15 residues. Trimming left V 1 base short and J 4 bases short, with 12 bases between. CDR3 DNA sequence: TGTGCCAGCAGTGAAGATAGAGGGTACGCAGATACGCAGTATTTT. Translation: CASSEDRGYADTQYF.

There are a few counts of this clone. The rearrangement links TRBV30 to TRBJ1-6; the D gene is possibly TRBD1 (5 bases). The V end was cut by 4 bases, the J end by 0 bases, with 10 bases between. The CDR3 is made up of 15 amino acids. Germline CDR1 reads GTSNPN; CDR2 reads SVGIG (reference sequence). CDR3 nucleotides: TGTGCCTGGACCGGGGGACGCTCCTATAATTCACCCCTCCACTTT. This codes for CAWTGGRSYNSPLHF.

V is TRBV11-2 and J is TRBJ2-5; D is perhaps TRBD2 (6 bases). Germline V lookup: CDR1 SGHAT, CDR2 FQNNGV. V was clipped by 1 base and J by 4 bases, with 16 bases between them. The CDR3 has 16 amino acids. The CDR3 DNA sequence: TGTGCCAGCAGCTTAGGTGGGGGGACCTGGGGAGAGACCCAGTACTTC. Its translation: CASSLGGGTWGETQYF.

The V call is TRBV5-1, the J call TRBJ2-2, with 10 bases matching TRBD2. CDR1 is SGHRS and CDR2 is YFSETQ in the germline V gene. This CDR3 is 17 amino acids long. V shed 0 bases, J shed 0 bases, and the junction held 2 bases outside the gene matches. CDR3 bases: TGCGCCAGCAGCTTGGCCAGCGGGGGGGCGAACACCGGGGAGCTGTTTTTT. This encodes CASSLASGGANTGELFF.

The DNA of the CDR3 is TGTGCCAGCAGCTTTAAAGGGGGCTCCTACGAGCAGTACTTC. This encodes CASSFKGGSYEQYF. V usage is TRBV5-8 and J usage is TRBJ2-7; possibly TRBD1 for D (6 bases). V was shortened by 2 bases and J by 0 bases, with 9 bases between the two germline ends. This CDR3 region has 14 residues. Per germline, CDR1 SGHTS and CDR2 YDEGEE.

In its sample, this clone was seen a few times. The chain joins TRBV19 to TRBJ1-1, with 8 bases identical to TRBD1. Losses at the gene ends were 1 base for V and 0 bases for J; bases not matched to a gene: 1. Germline V gives CDR1 LNHDA, CDR2 SQIVND (reference sequence). CDR3 length equals 15 residues. The CDR3 bases are TGTGCCAGTAGTATAGGACAGGGGATGAACACTGAAGCTTTCTTT. This translates into CASSIGQGMNTEAFF.